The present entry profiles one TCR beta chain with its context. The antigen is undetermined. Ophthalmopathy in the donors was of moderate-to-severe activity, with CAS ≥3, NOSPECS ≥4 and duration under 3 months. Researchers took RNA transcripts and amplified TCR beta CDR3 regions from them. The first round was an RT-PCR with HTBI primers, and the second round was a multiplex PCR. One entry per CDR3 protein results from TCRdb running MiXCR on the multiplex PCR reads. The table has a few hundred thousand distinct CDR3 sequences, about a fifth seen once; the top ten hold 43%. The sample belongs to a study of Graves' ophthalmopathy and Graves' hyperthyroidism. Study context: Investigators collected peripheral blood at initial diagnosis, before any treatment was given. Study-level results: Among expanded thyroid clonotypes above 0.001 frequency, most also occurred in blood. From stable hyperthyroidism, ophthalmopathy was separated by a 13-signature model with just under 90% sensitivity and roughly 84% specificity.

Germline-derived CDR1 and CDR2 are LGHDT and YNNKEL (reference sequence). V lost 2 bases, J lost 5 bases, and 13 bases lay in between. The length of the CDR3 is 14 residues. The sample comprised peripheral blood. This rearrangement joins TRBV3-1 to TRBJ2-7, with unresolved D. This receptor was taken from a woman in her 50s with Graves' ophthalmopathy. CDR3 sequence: CASSQSQVANEQYF. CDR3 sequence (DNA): TGTGCCAGCAGCCAATCCCAGGTCGCCAACGAGCAGTACTTC.